These T cell receptor beta chains were read from a single sample in a study of T cell responses to AZD1222 COVID-19 vaccine. Measured with immunoSEQ multiplex PCR; TCRdb has only the in-frame clones, and not every one. The repertoire includes about 210,000 clones, roughly 94% of them detected once, and over 1.5% sits in the top ten. The material was peripheral blood, obtained 28 days after the second dose of the MenACWY control vaccine. These receptors were taken from an adult who received the MenACWY meningococcal vaccine as a control. Both conserved end residues are part of each CDR3. The order of the fields is CDR3 length, clone size, D gene, V gene, J gene, CDR3 DNA, CDR3 protein. D genes are given only for firm matches. Clone size is shown for a subset of rows, as once, few, many or a class of expanded clone.

>14|once|NA|TRBV19|TRBJ1-6
TGTGCCAGTAAGGAGGGATCCTATAATTCACCCCTCCACTTT
CASKEGSYNSPLHF
>14|NA|NA|TRBV9|TRBJ2-3
TGTGCCAGCAGCGTAGCTGGCGTCACAGATACGCAGTATTTT
CASSVAGVTDTQYF
>11|NA|NA|TRBV5-6|TRBJ1-1
TGTGCCAGCAGCTTAAACACTGAAGCTTTCTTT
CASSLNTEAFF
>12|NA|NA|TRBV5-1|TRBJ2-1
TGCGCCAGCAGCCTATGGTCCGATGAGCAGTTCTTC
CASSLWSDEQFF
>15|NA|TRBD1|TRBV5-4|TRBJ2-7
TGTGCCAGCAGCCCGTCGGGACAGTCTGCCTACGAGCAGTACTTC
CASSPSGQSAYEQYF
>15|NA|TRBD1|TRBV2|TRBJ2-7
TGTGCCAGCAGCAACCGGGACAGAGGTTTTTACGAGCAGTACTTC
CASSNRDRGFYEQYF
>13|NA|NA|TRBV6-6|TRBJ2-1
TGTGCCAGCAGTCAAGGTTTGGGCAATGAGCAGTTCTTC
CASSQGLGNEQFF
>14|NA|NA|TRBV5-6|TRBJ1-1
TGTGCCAGCGAACGCGGGGACACGAACACTGAAGCTTTCTTT
CASERGDTNTEAFF
>13|NA|NA|TRBV30|TRBJ2-6
TGTGCCTGGTTGAGATCTGGGGCCAACGTCCTGACTTTC
CAWLRSGANVLTF
>17|NA|NA|TRBV7-9|TRBJ1-2
TGTGCCAGCAGCTTAGTCCTTACAGTAGAAGCTAACTATGGCTACACCTTC
CASSLVLTVEANYGYTF
>18|NA|TRBD2|TRBV30|TRBJ2-7
TGTGCCTGGAACTCCGGGACTAGCGGGCTTGGGCATGGCGACGAGCAGTACTTC
CAWNSGTSGLGHGDEQYF
>14|once|TRBD1|TRBV9|TRBJ2-7
TGTGCCAGCAGCGGGGGACAGGGGCCCTACGAGCAGTACTTC
CASSGGQGPYEQYF
>13|NA|TRBD1|TRBV6-5|TRBJ2-7
TGTGCCAGCAGTTACGGCAGGGGGAACGAGCAGTACTTC
CASSYGRGNEQYF
>13|NA|TRBD1|TRBV9|TRBJ1-2
TGTGCCAGCAGCGCGAACGACAGGGATGGCTACACCTTC
CASSANDRDGYTF
>15|few|TRBD2|TRBV4-3|TRBJ2-7
TGCGCCAGCAGCCAAGCGACTAGCGGGGTCACTGAGCAGTACTTC
CASSQATSGVTEQYF
>15|NA|NA|TRBV15|TRBJ2-5
TGTGCCACCAGCAGAGACGGGCCCATTAGCCAGACCCAGTACTTC
CATSRDGPISQTQYF
>15|NA|NA|TRBV30|TRBJ2-5
TGTGCCTGGAGTCCCCCGGGACTCCTCCGAGAGACCCAGTACTTC
CAWSPPGLLRETQYF
>15|NA|NA|TRBV15|TRBJ1-6
TGTGCCACCAGCCTCCCACGGGAGAATAATTCACCCCTCCACTTT
CATSLPRENNSPLHF
>15|NA|TRBD2|TRBV5-1|TRBJ2-1
TGCGCCAGCAGCGAAGCGGGAGGCTCCTACAATGAGCAGTTCTTC
CASSEAGGSYNEQFF
>16|NA|TRBD2|TRBV10-3|TRBJ2-3
TGTGCCATCAGTTGGACTAGCGGGGGGGCCGCAGATACGCAGTATTTT
CAISWTSGGAADTQYF
>15|once|NA|TRBV18|TRBJ1-1
TGTGCCAGCTCACCATCGGCAGGGGCGAACACTGAAGCTTTCTTT
CASSPSAGANTEAFF
>14|NA|TRBD2|TRBV29-1|TRBJ2-7
TGCAGCGCCGGACTAGCGGGGGCCTCCTACGAGCAGTACTTC
CSAGLAGASYEQYF
>15|NA|NA|TRBV7-6|TRBJ2-7
TGTGCCAGCAGCTTAGAACCGGGACGGCGCTACGAGCAGTACTTC
CASSLEPGRRYEQYF
>13|NA|NA|TRBV28|TRBJ1-5
TGTGCCAGCAGCGGACAGCCAAATCAGCCCCAGCATTTT
CASSGQPNQPQHF
>11|NA|NA|TRBV2|TRBJ1-2
TGTGCCAGCAGGGGAGCCTATGGCTACACCTTC
CASRGAYGYTF
>14|once|TRBD2|TRBV19|TRBJ2-1
TGTGCCAGTAGTGGTGGCGGGGGGGCCTATGAGCAGTTCTTC
CASSGGGGAYEQFF
>13|NA|TRBD1|TRBV6-8|TRBJ2-5
TGTGCCAGCAGCCTACAGGGGCAGGAGACCCAGTACTTC
CASSLQGQETQYF
>16|NA|NA|TRBV21-1|TRBJ2-7
TGTGCCAGCAGCAAAGAGACCGGGACAGGTTCCTACGAGCAGTACTTC
CASSKETGTGSYEQYF
>15|NA|NA|TRBV9|TRBJ1-3
TGTGCCAGCAGCCAGGGGATAATCTTTGGAAACACCATATATTTT
CASSQGIIFGNTIYF
>13|NA|NA|TRBV18|TRBJ2-2
TGTGCCAGCTCACCCCGGGGCTCCGGGGAGCTGTTTTTT
CASSPRGSGELFF
>13|once|NA|TRBV4-2|TRBJ1-6
TGTGCCAGCAGCCAAGGTGGTAATTCACCCCTCCACTTT
CASSQGGNSPLHF
>15|NA|NA|TRBV5-4|TRBJ1-2
TGTGCCAGCAGAAATTTGAGAAGCTCTAACTATGGCTACACCTTC
CASRNLRSSNYGYTF
>15|NA|NA|TRBV19|TRBJ2-7
TGTGCCAGTAGCGGACCCGGAATGGGGACCTACGAGCAGTACTTC
CASSGPGMGTYEQYF
>18|once|TRBD1|TRBV18|TRBJ1-5
TGTGCCAGCTCACCCAGGGGACAGGGGGCGCAGGGCAATCAGCCCCAGCATTTT
CASSPRGQGAQGNQPQHF
>15|NA|NA|TRBV7-9|TRBJ2-7
TGTGCCAGCAGCGGCGGGACTTTCAAAACCTACGAGCAGTACTTC
CASSGGTFKTYEQYF
>13|NA|NA|TRBV21-1|TRBJ2-1
TGTGCCAGACTAGCGGGAGTTTCAAATGAGCAGTTCTTC
CARLAGVSNEQFF
>14|once|NA|TRBV19|TRBJ2-7
TGTGCCAGTAGTATCATCGGGAGCCCCTACGAGCAGTACTTC
CASSIIGSPYEQYF
>14|NA|NA|TRBV7-2|TRBJ1-6
TGTGCCAGCAGCACTGGGGCCCGATTGGAACCCCTCCACTTT
CASSTGARLEPLHF
>14|NA|NA|TRBV18|TRBJ2-7
TGTGCCAGCACCCAGGGAGTAGGAAACTACGAGCAGTACTTC
CASTQGVGNYEQYF
>13|NA|NA|TRBV7-2|TRBJ1-2
TGTGCCAGCAGCTTAGCGAGGGAGGATGGCTACACCTTC
CASSLAREDGYTF
>14|NA|NA|TRBV6-4|TRBJ1-6
TGTGCCAGCAGTAAAGGACTGAATAATTCACCCCTCCACTTT
CASSKGLNNSPLHF